This paragraph reports one TCR beta chain. The data were taken from a study of PD-L1 blockade in urothelial cancer. The CDR3 sequence is 12 residues long. V was clipped by 0 bases and J by 8 bases, with 6 bases between them. Germline V gene sequence: CDR1 SGHTS, CDR2 YDEGEE. Repertoires were generated with immunoSEQ multiplex PCR, while TCRdb's copy carries only in-frame clones and drops some. The sample records about 93,000 clones, around 90% being singletons. Time point described: pretreatment peripheral blood. Sequenced material: PBMCs, taken around atezolizumab (anti-PD-L1) treatment. The receptor's source is a man between 60 and 75 years old with urothelial cancer. The rearrangement joins TRBV5-8 to TRBJ2-1; D possibly corresponds to TRBD1 (6 bases). CDR3 loop: CASSLAGDEQFF. The CDR3 region has the DNA TGTGCCAGCAGCTTGGCAGGGGATGAGCAGTTCTTC.